These 31 T cell receptor beta chains came from one sample sequenced in a study of T cells after yellow fever vaccination. Each CDR3 protein is one row after TCRdb ran MiXCR on the 5' RACE reads. The profile covers 450,000 to 650,000 distinct CDR3 sequences, with roughly a fifth appearing a single time and about 16% taken by the ten largest. The sample in question was PBMCs, obtained roughly 20 days after the first yellow fever vaccination. These receptors all stem from a young man who received the YFV17D yellow fever vaccine.

This clonotype was recorded a few times. The chain carries TRBV7-2 and TRBJ2-1; 10 bases are a match to TRBD2. CDR3 length: 15 amino acids. V lost 6 bases, J lost 8 bases, and 10 bases stayed unmatched. Germline CDR1 and CDR2: SGHTA and FQGNSA. The CDR3 here is CASSPSGGAADEQFF. The CDR3 coding sequence is TGTGCCAGCAGTCCGAGCGGGGGGGCTGCGGATGAGCAGTTCTTC.

V is TRBV6-1 and J is TRBJ2-5; tentative D call: TRBD1 (5 bases). The germline CDR1 and CDR2 sequences are MNHNS and SASEGT. The CDR3 covers 13 residues. V was pared by 6 bases and J by 7 bases, with 15 bases between. This CDR3 is CASRQGTLMTQYF. CDR3 DNA sequence: TGTGCCAGCAGGCAGGGCACTCTAATGACCCAGTACTTC.

The gene calls are TRBV24-1 and TRBJ1-3; no definite D call. CDR1 KGHDR and CDR2 SFDVKD come from the germline V gene. This CDR3 contains 15 residues. The V gene lost 3 bases and the J gene lost 0 bases, with 8 bases spanning the gap. The DNA for the CDR3 is TGTGCCACCAGTGATCCACGAAGCTCTGGAAACACCATATATTTT. This codes for CATSDPRSSGNTIYF.

This rearrangement joins TRBV7-9 to TRBJ2-7; 9 positions match TRBD1. This CDR3 is 15 amino acids long. Trimming removed 5 bases from V and 2 bases from J; junction bases left unmatched: 7. CDR1 is SEHNR, CDR2 FQNEAQ, per germline (reference sequence). CDR3 protein: CASSRGQGIPYEQYF. The CDR3 DNA follows: TGTGCCAGCAGCCGGGGACAGGGAATTCCCTACGAGCAGTACTTC.

This clonotype has only a few counts. This chain joins TRBV12-3 or TRBV12-4 and TRBJ2-1; D is perhaps TRBD2 (5 bases). The CDR3 has 17 amino acids. Trimming removed 5 bases at V and 9 bases at J, with 26 bases between. The CDR3 loop reads CASSPYLGPVFAGEQFF. CDR3 bases: TGTGCCAGCAGTCCGTATCTAGGGCCGGTTTTTGCGGGTGAGCAGTTCTTC.

This clonotype has just a few counts. V gene TRBV24-1 combines with J gene TRBJ1-5; perhaps TRBD1 as D (5 bases). The CDR3 is 14 residues long. The V gene's germline CDR1 is KGHDR and CDR2 SFDVKD. Trimming took off 4 bases at V and 4 bases at J, with 10 bases between the two ends. CDR3 loop: CATSDGGPNQPQHF. CDR3 nucleotides: TGTGCCACCAGTGACGGGGGACCAAATCAGCCCCAGCATTTT.

This clonotype was recorded a few times. J is TRBJ2-3 and V is TRBV5-1; TRBD2 matches at 7 bases. The germline V gene encodes CDR1 SGHRS and CDR2 YFSETQ. After removal of 4 bases from V and 6 bases from J, the junction contained 8 bases not matched to a gene. The CDR3 length is 14 residues. The CDR3 DNA reads as TGCGCCAGCAGCAAGCTAGCGGCCGCGGATACGCAGTATTTT. The encoded protein is CASSKLAAADTQYF. Looking up the rest from reference TRBV5-1 and TRBJ2-3 gives the full variable domain: KAGVTQTPRYLIKTRGQQVTLSCSPISGHRSVSWYQQTPGQGLQFLFEYFSETQRNKGNFPGRFSGRQFSNSRSEMNVSTLELGDSALYLCASSKLAAADTQYFGPGTRLTVL.

The V and J genes are TRBV18 and TRBJ2-3; tentative D call: TRBD1 (7 bases). The CDR3 covers 15 residues. Looked up from germline, CDR1 is KGHSH and CDR2 is LQKENI. Trimming left V 3 bases short and J 4 bases short, with 14 bases between. CDR3 in amino acids: CASSPAAGGSDTQYF. The DNA for the CDR3 is TGTGCCAGCTCACCCGCCGCAGGGGGGTCAGATACGCAGTATTTT.

The chain recombines TRBV4-1 with TRBJ2-5; the D call may be TRBD1 or TRBD2 (6 bases each). This CDR3 is built from 15 residues. V dropped 1 base and J dropped 4 bases, with 13 bases sitting between them. CDR1 is MGHRA, CDR2 YSYEKL, per germline. In DNA form, the CDR3 reads TGCGCCAGCAGCCAAGGCCCGGGGGCGTTAGAGACCCAGTACTTC. Translation gives CASSQGPGALETQYF.

This clonotype was recorded at least ten times. The chain carries TRBV20-1 and TRBJ1-5; no firm D call. Trimming took 3 bases from V and 5 from J, leaving 11 bases between them. Germline V gene data show CDR1 as DFQATT and CDR2 as SNEGSKA (reference sequence). The CDR3 spans 13 residues. This CDR3 is CSASSGLDQPQHF. CDR3 sequence (DNA): TGCAGTGCTAGTTCGGGGTTGGATCAGCCCCAGCATTTT.

The rearrangement joins TRBV9 to TRBJ2-7; TRBD1 is a possible D gene (6 bases). The CDR3 contains 14 residues. The germline V gene encodes CDR1 SGDLS and CDR2 YYNGEE. V dropped 0 bases and J dropped 1 base, with 8 bases sitting between them. The CDR3 nucleotides read TGTGCCAGCAGCGTAGAACAGGGATCCTACGAGCAGTACTTC. Its protein product is CASSVEQGSYEQYF.

This clonotype came up a few times. The chain employs TRBV20-1 and TRBJ2-5; TRBD1 aligns across 10 bases. V dropped 0 bases and J dropped 5; count of bases not matched to a gene: 9. The CDR3 length is 16 residues. The germline V gene has CDR1 DFQATT and CDR2 SNEGSKA (reference sequence). CDR3 sequence (DNA): TGCAGTGCTAGAGATCTTCGGGACAGGGGACGCGAGACCCAGTACTTC. It is translated as CSARDLRDRGRETQYF.

The J gene is TRBJ2-2, the V gene TRBV6-1; 15 bases fit TRBD2. This CDR3 is built from 18 residues. V was clipped by 5 bases and J by 5 bases; unmatched bases: 9. Germline loops: CDR1 MNHNS, CDR2 SASEGT. CDR3 nucleotide sequence: TGTGCCAGCAGTAATCAAGGACTAGCGGGGGGGCCAACCGGGGAGCTGTTTTTT. Translating it yields CASSNQGLAGGPTGELFF.

The chain couples TRBV18 to TRBJ1-1; D is unresolved. The ends were cut back, 6 bases at V and 1 base at J, with 18 bases in the middle. From germline, CDR1 is KGHSH and CDR2 LQKENI. This CDR3 comprises 16 residues. CDR3 coding DNA: TGTGCCAGCTCGTCGACACGGAGAAGCTGGAACACTGAAGCTTTCTTT. It translates to CASSSTRRSWNTEAFF.

This clonotype was observed a few times. This chain uses TRBV7-3 with TRBJ1-1; D remains ambiguous. The CDR3 spans 13 residues. V lost 4 bases and J lost 5, with 11 bases in between. CDR1 and CDR2 from the germline V gene are SGHTA and FQGTGA. CDR3 region: CASSSAGKTEAFF. The DNA of the CDR3 is TGTGCCAGCAGCTCCGCCGGGAAAACTGAAGCTTTCTTT.

The rearrangement joins TRBV4-2 to TRBJ2-2; TRBD2 matches at 10 bases. V shed 0 bases, J shed 6 bases, and the junction held 4 bases outside the gene matches. Germline V lookup: CDR1 LGHNA, CDR2 YNFKEQ. The CDR3 runs to 16 residues. CDR3 sequence: CASSQDWLAGAGELFF. In DNA, the CDR3 is TGTGCCAGCAGCCAAGATTGGCTAGCGGGGGCCGGGGAGCTGTTTTTT.

The table lists this clonotype with a few counts. The J gene is TRBJ1-4, the V gene TRBV5-6; D call uncertain. Trimming removed 1 base from V and 3 bases from J, with 10 bases in between. Germline V lookup: CDR1 SGHDT, CDR2 YYEEEE. The length of the CDR3 is 15 residues. As DNA, the CDR3 is TGTGCCAGCAGCTTGCTAATGGAGGCTAATGAAAAACTGTTTTTT. It translates to CASSLLMEANEKLFF.

The V gene is TRBV15, the J gene TRBJ2-1; D gene uncertain. Germline V lookup: CDR1 LNHNV, CDR2 YYDKDF (reference sequence). Trimming removed 1 base from V and 8 bases from J, with 12 bases in between. This CDR3 spans 14 amino acids. The CDR3 nucleotides are TGTGCCACCAGCAGAGCTATTTTAGTCGATGAGCAGTTCTTC. This sequence encodes CATSRAILVDEQFF. The full variable domain, its missing parts supplied by reference TRBV15 and TRBJ2-1, is DAMVIQNPRYQVTQFGKPVTLSCSQTLNHNVMYWYQQKSSQAPKLLFHYYDKDFNNEADTPDNFQSRRPNTSFCFLDIRSPGLGDTAMYLCATSRAILVDEQFFGPGTRLTVL.

The chain couples TRBV7-3 to TRBJ1-1; D ambiguous. This CDR3 contains 14 residues. Germline values: CDR1 SGHTA, CDR2 FQGTGA. Between the trimmed V and J ends, which lost 1 base and 3 bases, there was a span of 9 bases. This CDR3 reads CASSLNPRDTEAFF. The CDR3 coding sequence is TGTGCCAGCAGCTTAAATCCCCGGGACACTGAAGCTTTCTTT. The full variable domain, with the rest looked up from reference TRBV7-3 and TRBJ1-1, is GAGVSQTPSNKVTEKGKYVELRCDPISGHTALYWYRQSLGQGPEFLIYFQGTGAADDSGLPNDRFFAVRPEGSVSTLKIQRTERGDSAVYLCASSLNPRDTEAFFGQGTRLTVV.

V is TRBV20-1 and J is TRBJ1-1; D unclear. The length of the CDR3 is 14 residues. Between the trimmed V and J ends, which lost 3 bases and 7 bases, there was a span of 18 bases. In germline, CDR1 is DFQATT, CDR2 SNEGSKA (reference sequence). CDR3 loop: CSASSALGEFEAFF. The CDR3 coding sequence is TGCAGTGCTAGTTCGGCCCTCGGGGAGTTTGAAGCTTTCTTT.

The CDR3 protein is CASRMGGGDEQFF. The DNA of the CDR3 is TGTGCCAGCAGAATGGGGGGGGGCGATGAGCAGTTCTTC. The rearrangement links TRBV25-1 to TRBJ2-1; tentative D call: TRBD2 (7 bases). V was cut by 6 bases and J by 8 bases, with 14 bases left in between. This CDR3 has 13 amino acids. Germline CDR1 is MGHDK and CDR2 is SYGVNS.

DNA of the CDR3: TGCAGTGCCTCCCGAGAAGCGGGGGCCGAGCAGTACTTC. It is translated as CSASREAGAEQYF. The chain joins TRBV20-1 to TRBJ2-7; 8 bases are shared with TRBD2. The CDR3 spans 13 residues. CDR1 is DFQATT and CDR2 is SNEGSKA in the germline V gene (reference sequence). J was trimmed by 6 bases and V by 6 bases; bases with no gene match: 10.

The chain uses TRBV19 and TRBJ2-4; D not certain. The CDR3 totals 16 residues. Trimming shortened V by 5 bases and J by 0 bases, and 14 bases separated the two germline ends. Germline CDR1 is LNHDA and CDR2 is SQIVND (reference sequence). This CDR3 reads CASSLGRTSAKNIQYF. The DNA for the CDR3 is TGTGCCAGTAGTTTAGGTCGAACTTCAGCCAAAAACATTCAGTACTTC.

There are many counts of this clonotype. The chain recombines TRBV12-3 or TRBV12-4 with TRBJ2-7; 7 nucleotides line up with TRBD1. The CDR3 has 14 amino acids. The V gene end was trimmed by 5 bases and the J gene end by 2 bases; junction bases not matched to a gene: 6. The CDR3 DNA reads TGTGCCAGCAGTCGATCGACAGGGCCCTACGAGCAGTACGTC. This sequence encodes CASSRSTGPYEQYV.

This clonotype was detected a few times. This chain joins TRBV7-2 and TRBJ1-4, with D unclear. From germline, CDR1 is SGHTA and CDR2 FQGNSA. Deletions cut 5 bases from V and 5 bases from J, with 15 bases between. The CDR3 sequence is 15 residues long. The CDR3 reads CASSPGGSLNEKLFF. The DNA of the CDR3 is TGTGCCAGCAGCCCCGGTGGCAGTCTCAATGAAAAACTGTTTTTT.

This clonotype was seen more than once but under ten times. V gene TRBV30 combines with J gene TRBJ2-7; 8 bases fit TRBD1. The CDR3 has 12 amino acids. In germline, CDR1 is GTSNPN, CDR2 SVGIG (reference sequence). The junction had 4 bases not matched to a gene; V was cut back by 3 bases and J by 6 bases. The CDR3 protein is CAWSRTGSEQYF. For the CDR3, the DNA is TGTGCCTGGAGCCGGACAGGGAGCGAGCAGTACTTC.

The chain combines TRBV18 with TRBJ1-1; no reliable D call. V was cut by 6 bases and J by 3 bases, with 11 bases left in between. This CDR3 is 13 amino acids long. The germline V gene has CDR1 KGHSH and CDR2 LQKENI. CDR3 loop: CASSMRSDTEAFF. In nucleotides, the CDR3 is TGTGCCAGCTCGATGAGGTCGGACACTGAAGCTTTCTTT.

In its sample, this clonotype was seen a few times. The gene calls are TRBV20-1 and TRBJ1-6; D gene unclear. The CDR3 sequence is 16 residues long. The germline V and J ends were trimmed by 0 bases and 6 bases, with 15 bases remaining between them. Germline V gene lookup returns CDR1 DFQATT and CDR2 SNEGSKA (reference sequence). CDR3 amino acids: CSARDPREGGNSPLHF. DNA of the CDR3: TGCAGTGCTAGAGATCCTAGGGAAGGCGGTAATTCACCCCTCCACTTT.

V gene TRBV3-1 combines with J gene TRBJ2-3, with D perhaps given as TRBD1 or TRBD2 (6 bases each). The ends were cut back, 4 bases at V and 1 base at J, with 15 bases in the middle. CDR3 length: 16 amino acids. CDR1 is LGHDT and CDR2 is YNNKEL in the germline V gene (reference sequence). CDR3 bases: TGTGCCAGCAGCCGGATTGGGGGGCGCGGCACAGATACGCAGTATTTT. The encoded protein is CASSRIGGRGTDTQYF.

There are a few counts of this clonotype. V usage is TRBV5-1 and J usage is TRBJ1-6; D unclear. Trimming took 0 bases from V and 9 from J, leaving 10 bases between them. CDR1 is SGHRS and CDR2 is YFSETQ in the germline V gene. The CDR3 contains 14 residues. The CDR3 bases are TGCGCCAGCAGCTTGGTTCCCCTTCCTTCACCCCTCCACTTT. Translating gives CASSLVPLPSPLHF.

This clonotype was observed once. V gene TRBV21-1 combines with J gene TRBJ1-5; the table's TRBD1 call for D was not verified on the DNA. TRBV21-1 is a known pseudogene. The CDR3 is 15 amino acids. Here the CDR3 reads CARTHRDRGNQPQHF. The CDR3 nucleotides read TGTGCCAGGACCCACCGGGACAGGGGCAATCAGCCCCAGCATTTT.